One sample yielded the 15 T cell receptor beta chains listed below, sequenced in a study of T-cell memory formation after mild COVID-19. TCRdb analysed the 5' RACE reads with MiXCR anew, one entry per CDR3 protein. The sample holds more than 350,000 distinct CDR3 sequences; roughly 15% are singletons and the top ten take about 22%. Sample: PBMCs or a T cell subset sorted from them (not recorded which). Source of these receptors: a man aged 18 to 35 who had mild COVID-19 (a few samples of this study predate the infection). Cell type and time point are not known.

The sample holds many counts of this clonotype. The chain recombines TRBV5-1 with TRBJ2-7; D might be TRBD2 (6 bases). The CDR3 contains 13 residues. From germline, CDR1 is SGHRS and CDR2 YFSETQ. V lost 3 bases to trimming and J lost 3 bases, with 10 bases between them. CDR3 in amino acids: CASSSGDFYEQYF. CDR3 sequence (DNA): TGCGCCAGCAGCTCCGGGGACTTCTACGAGCAGTACTTC.

The chain recombines TRBV6-1 with TRBJ2-5, with a tentative D call TRBD2 (5 bases). Germline values: CDR1 MNHNS, CDR2 SASEGT. Between the trimmed V and J ends, which lost 6 bases and 10 bases, there was a span of 15 bases. The CDR3 is made up of 12 amino acids. CDR3 protein: CASRDGIWDQYF. The CDR3 region has the DNA TGTGCCAGCAGAGACGGGATATGGGACCAGTACTTC.

The chain couples TRBV6-1 to TRBJ1-2; 9 nucleotides align to TRBD1. Germline-derived CDR1 and CDR2 are MNHNS and SASEGT. The V and J ends lost 7 bases and 5 bases, in that order; junction bases with no gene match: 5. The CDR3 covers 13 residues. This CDR3 is CASTLTGGYGYTF. CDR3 coding DNA: TGTGCCAGCACTCTGACAGGGGGGTATGGCTACACCTTC.

This clonotype was recorded at least ten times. V and J are TRBV10-3 and TRBJ2-7, with TRBD2 identical over 9 bases. The CDR3 has 16 residues. Germline trimming cut 3 bases from V and 6 bases from J; bases unmatched to any gene: 12. Germline CDR1 and CDR2: ENHRY and SYGVKD. The CDR3 DNA reads TGTGCCATCAGTGAAGGGCTAGCGGGACCACTAGGCGAGCAGTACTTC. This encodes CAISEGLAGPLGEQYF.

This clonotype has a handful of counts. The genes are TRBV20-1 and TRBJ2-7; a weak D match, TRBD2 (6 bases). CDR3 size: 11 residues. The germline CDR1 and CDR2 sequences are DFQATT and SNEGSKA (reference sequence). The germline V and J ends were trimmed by 5 bases and 3 bases, with 8 bases remaining between them. CDR3 residues: CSASGGYEQYV. In nucleotides, the CDR3 is TGCAGTGCTTCCGGGGGCTACGAGCAGTACGTC.

The chain employs TRBV4-3 and TRBJ1-5; a possible D gene is TRBD1 (5 bases). Per the germline V gene, CDR1 is LGHNA and CDR2 is YSLEER. Trimming shortened V by 3 bases and J by 5 bases, and 11 bases separated the two germline ends. The CDR3 spans 14 residues. CDR3 nucleotides: TGCGCCAGCAGCCAGGCTACCAGGGATCAGCCCCAGCATTTT. The encoded protein is CASSQATRDQPQHF.

This clonotype was seen more than once but under ten times. The chain links TRBV7-2 to TRBJ2-5; D is perhaps TRBD1 or TRBD2 (6 bases each). The CDR3 is 14 residues long. The germline CDR1 and CDR2 sequences are SGHTA and FQGNSA. V lost 5 bases and J 4 bases, leaving 14 bases between the germline ends. This CDR3 reads CASSTGTPLETQYF. The CDR3 bases are TGTGCCAGCAGCACAGGGACTCCCCTAGAGACCCAGTACTTC.

The chain is built from TRBV6-6 and TRBJ2-3; 12 nucleotides line up with TRBD2. CDR1 is MNHNY, CDR2 SVGAGI, per germline (reference sequence). The CDR3 has 13 amino acids. After removal of 5 bases from V and 10 bases from J, the junction contained 4 bases not matched to a gene. The CDR3 DNA sequence: TGTGCCAGCAGTGCTAGCGGGGGGGCCTCGCAGTATTTT. Its translation: CASSASGGASQYF.

This clonotype appeared a few times. The chain is built from TRBV7-9 and TRBJ2-2; D possibly corresponds to TRBD1 (6 bases). V lost 5 bases and J 2 bases, leaving 15 bases between the germline ends. The length of the CDR3 is 16 residues. Per the germline V gene, CDR1 is SEHNR and CDR2 is FQNEAQ (reference sequence). The CDR3 protein is CASSQGTTFNTGELFF. CDR3 bases: TGTGCCAGCAGCCAAGGGACAACTTTTAACACCGGGGAGCTGTTTTTT.

The chain carries TRBV5-1 and TRBJ2-7; 9 nucleotides agree with TRBD1. The germline V gene has CDR1 SGHRS and CDR2 YFSETQ. V lost 0 bases to trimming and J lost 5 bases; unmatched junction nucleotides: 9. The CDR3 runs 16 residues. This chain's CDR3 is CASSLEGRTGVDEQYV. Written as DNA, the CDR3 is TGCGCCAGCAGCTTGGAAGGCCGGACAGGGGTGGACGAGCAGTACGTC.

The rearrangement links TRBV5-1 to TRBJ2-1; 10 bases fit TRBD2. CDR1 and CDR2 from the germline V gene are SGHRS and YFSETQ. This CDR3 region has 15 residues. J was trimmed by 8 bases and V by 1 base; bases with no gene match: 6. The CDR3 here is CASSLRLAGVDEQFF. The DNA for the CDR3 is TGCGCCAGCAGCTTGAGGCTAGCGGGGGTCGATGAGCAGTTCTTC. The whole variable domain, remainder taken from reference TRBV5-1 and TRBJ2-1, is KAGVTQTPRYLIKTRGQQVTLSCSPISGHRSVSWYQQTPGQGLQFLFEYFSETQRNKGNFPGRFSGRQFSNSRSEMNVSTLELGDSALYLCASSLRLAGVDEQFFGPGTRLTVL.

This clonotype has more than one count but fewer than ten. The chain is built from TRBV7-2 and TRBJ2-5; 8 positions match TRBD1. The CDR3 has 15 amino acids. Germline V gives CDR1 SGHTA, CDR2 FQGNSA. V gave up 4 bases and J gave up 5 bases; unmatched junction bases: 9. The CDR3 DNA is TGTGCCAGCAGCTCTCCCACAGGGGGGTTGGAGACCCAGTACTTC. It is translated as CASSSPTGGLETQYF.

This clonotype was counted only a few times. The rearrangement links TRBV7-9 to TRBJ2-4; D remains ambiguous. V was pared by 2 bases and J by 0 bases, with 11 bases between. Germline lookup yields CDR1 SEHNR and CDR2 FQNEAQ (reference sequence). This CDR3 has 16 amino acids. CDR3 DNA sequence: TGTGCCAGCAGCTTAATCCCCTACGTAGCCAAAAACATTCAGTACTTC. It translates to CASSLIPYVAKNIQYF.

This chain joins TRBV19 and TRBJ2-7, with D perhaps matching TRBD2 (6 bases). V was pared by 5 bases and J by 3 bases, with 14 bases between. This CDR3 contains 14 residues. CDR1 is LNHDA and CDR2 is SQIVND in the germline V gene (reference sequence). In nucleotides, the CDR3 is TGTGCCAGTAGTTGGAGGGTAGGAGGCTACGAGCAGTACTTC. It codes for CASSWRVGGYEQYF.

The CDR3 DNA reads TGTGCCTGGAATAGTATCAGACATCAGCCCCAGCATTTT. This sequence encodes CAWNSIRHQPQHF. The chain uses TRBV30 and TRBJ1-5; no definite D call. The CDR3 spans 13 residues. The ends were cut back, 4 bases at V and 5 bases at J, with 12 bases in the middle. Germline CDR1 is GTSNPN and CDR2 is SVGIG (reference sequence).